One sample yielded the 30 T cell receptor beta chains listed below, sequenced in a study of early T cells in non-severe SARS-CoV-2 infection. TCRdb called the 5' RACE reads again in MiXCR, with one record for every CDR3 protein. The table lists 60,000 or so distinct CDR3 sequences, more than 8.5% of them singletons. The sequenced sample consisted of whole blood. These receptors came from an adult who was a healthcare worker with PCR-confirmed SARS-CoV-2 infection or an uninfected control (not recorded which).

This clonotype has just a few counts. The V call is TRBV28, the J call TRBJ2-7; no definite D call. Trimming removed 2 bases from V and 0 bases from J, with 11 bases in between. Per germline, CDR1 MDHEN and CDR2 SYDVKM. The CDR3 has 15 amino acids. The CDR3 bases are TGTGCCAGCAGTTTACTCACGGCTACCTCCTACGAGCAGTACTTC. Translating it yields CASSLLTATSYEQYF.

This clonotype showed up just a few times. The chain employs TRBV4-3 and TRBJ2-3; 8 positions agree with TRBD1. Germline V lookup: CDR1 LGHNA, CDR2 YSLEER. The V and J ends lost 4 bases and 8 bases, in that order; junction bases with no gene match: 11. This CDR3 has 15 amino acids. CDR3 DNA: TGCGCCAGCAGCCCACTGAGGACAGGGATGAGTACGCAGTATTTT. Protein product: CASSPLRTGMSTQYF.

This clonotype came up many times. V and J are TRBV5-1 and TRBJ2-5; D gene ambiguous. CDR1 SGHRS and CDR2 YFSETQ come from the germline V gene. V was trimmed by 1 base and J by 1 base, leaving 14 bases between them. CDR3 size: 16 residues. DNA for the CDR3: TGCGCCAGCAGCTTGCGTCCCCTAGAGGCCCAAGAGACCCAGTACTTC. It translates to CASSLRPLEAQETQYF.

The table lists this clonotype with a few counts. The CDR3 nucleotides are TGTGCCACCAGCAGAGATGTTAGTGGGCTAGCGGCGAAAGAGACCCAGTACTTC. It is translated as CATSRDVSGLAAKETQYF. The V gene is TRBV15, the J gene TRBJ2-5, with 7 bases aligning to TRBD2. CDR1 is LNHNV and CDR2 is YYDKDF in the germline V gene (reference sequence). V lost 0 bases, J lost 3 bases, and 13 bases stayed unmatched. CDR3 length: 18 residues.

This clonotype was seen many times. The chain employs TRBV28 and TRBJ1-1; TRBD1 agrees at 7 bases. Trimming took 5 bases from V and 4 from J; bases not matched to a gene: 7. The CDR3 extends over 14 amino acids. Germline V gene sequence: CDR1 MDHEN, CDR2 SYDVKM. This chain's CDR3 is CASSRPTGRTEAFF. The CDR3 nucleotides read TGTGCCAGCAGTCGACCGACAGGGCGCACTGAAGCTTTCTTT. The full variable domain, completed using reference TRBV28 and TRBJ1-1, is DVKVTQSSRYLVKRTGEKVFLECVQDMDHENMFWYRQDPGLGLRLIYFSYDVKMKEKGDIPEGYSVSREKKERFSLILESASTNQTSMYLCASSRPTGRTEAFFGQGTRLTVV.

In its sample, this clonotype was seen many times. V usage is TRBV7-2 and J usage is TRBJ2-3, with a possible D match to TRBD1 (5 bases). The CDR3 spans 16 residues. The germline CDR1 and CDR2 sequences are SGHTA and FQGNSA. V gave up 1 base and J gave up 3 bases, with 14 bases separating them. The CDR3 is CASSLEVDGATDTQYF. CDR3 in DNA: TGTGCCAGCAGCTTAGAGGTGGATGGGGCAACAGATACGCAGTATTTT.

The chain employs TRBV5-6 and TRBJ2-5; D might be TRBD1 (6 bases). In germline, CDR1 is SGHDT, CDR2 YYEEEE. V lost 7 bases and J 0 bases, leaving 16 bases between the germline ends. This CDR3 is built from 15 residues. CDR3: CASAPWTANQETQYF. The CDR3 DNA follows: TGTGCCAGCGCCCCGTGGACAGCAAACCAAGAGACCCAGTACTTC.

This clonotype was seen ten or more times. DNA for the CDR3: TGTGCCAGCAGCCCGCGAAACACCATATATTTT. It codes for CASSPRNTIYF. The rearrangement uses TRBV12-3 or TRBV12-4 and TRBJ1-3, with D uncertain. Trimming pared 6 bases from V and 5 bases from J, leaving 5 bases between. The CDR3 length is 11 residues.

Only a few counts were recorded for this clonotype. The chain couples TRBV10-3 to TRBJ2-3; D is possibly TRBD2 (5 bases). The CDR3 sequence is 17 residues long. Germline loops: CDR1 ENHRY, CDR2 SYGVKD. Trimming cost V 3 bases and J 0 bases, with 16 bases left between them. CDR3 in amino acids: CAISDRPAVPSTDTQYF. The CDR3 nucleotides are TGTGCCATCAGTGACCGCCCAGCGGTCCCTAGCACAGATACGCAGTATTTT.

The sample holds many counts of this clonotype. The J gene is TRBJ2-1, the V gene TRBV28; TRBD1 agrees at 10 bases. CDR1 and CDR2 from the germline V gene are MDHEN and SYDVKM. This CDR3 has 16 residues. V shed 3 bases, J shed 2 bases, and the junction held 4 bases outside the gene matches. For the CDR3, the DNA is TGTGCCAGCAGTTTCCCCGGGACAGGGGCCTACAATGAGCAGTTCTTC. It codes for CASSFPGTGAYNEQFF. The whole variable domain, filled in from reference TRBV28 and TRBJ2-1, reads DVKVTQSSRYLVKRTGEKVFLECVQDMDHENMFWYRQDPGLGLRLIYFSYDVKMKEKGDIPEGYSVSREKKERFSLILESASTNQTSMYLCASSFPGTGAYNEQFFGPGTRLTVL.

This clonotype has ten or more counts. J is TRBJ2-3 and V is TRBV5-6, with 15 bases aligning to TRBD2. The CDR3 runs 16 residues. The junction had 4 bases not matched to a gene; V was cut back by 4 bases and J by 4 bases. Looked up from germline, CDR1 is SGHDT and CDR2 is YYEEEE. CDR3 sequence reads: CASSRTSGRVSDTQYF. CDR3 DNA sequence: TGTGCCAGCAGCCGGACTAGCGGGAGGGTCTCAGATACGCAGTATTTT.

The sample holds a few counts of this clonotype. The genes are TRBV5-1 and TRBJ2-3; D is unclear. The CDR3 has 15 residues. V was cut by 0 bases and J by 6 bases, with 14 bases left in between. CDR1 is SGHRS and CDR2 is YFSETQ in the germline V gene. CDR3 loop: CASSLANFKSDTQYF. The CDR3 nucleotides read TGCGCCAGCAGCTTGGCGAACTTCAAGTCGGATACGCAGTATTTT.

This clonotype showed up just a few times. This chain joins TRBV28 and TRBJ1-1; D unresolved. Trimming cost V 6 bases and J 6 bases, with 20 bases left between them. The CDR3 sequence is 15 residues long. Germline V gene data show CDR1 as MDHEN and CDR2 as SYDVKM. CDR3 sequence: CASSITTLQAAEAFF. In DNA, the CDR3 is TGTGCCAGCAGCATAACTACGCTCCAGGCGGCTGAAGCTTTCTTT. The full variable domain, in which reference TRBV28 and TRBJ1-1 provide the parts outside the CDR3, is DVKVTQSSRYLVKRTGEKVFLECVQDMDHENMFWYRQDPGLGLRLIYFSYDVKMKEKGDIPEGYSVSREKKERFSLILESASTNQTSMYLCASSITTLQAAEAFFGQGTRLTVV.

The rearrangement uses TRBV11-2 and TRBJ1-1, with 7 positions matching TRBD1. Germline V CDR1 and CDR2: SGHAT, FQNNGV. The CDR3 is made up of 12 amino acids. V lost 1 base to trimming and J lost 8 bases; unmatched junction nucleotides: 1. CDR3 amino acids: CASSLGTGEAFF. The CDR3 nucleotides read TGTGCCAGCAGCTTAGGGACAGGCGAAGCTTTCTTT. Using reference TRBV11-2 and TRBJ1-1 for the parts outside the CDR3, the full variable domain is EAGVAQSPRYKIIEKRQSVAFWCNPISGHATLYWYQQILGQGPKLLIQFQNNGVVDDSQLPKDRFSAERLKGVDSTLKIQPAKLEDSAVYLCASSLGTGEAFFGQGTRLTVV.

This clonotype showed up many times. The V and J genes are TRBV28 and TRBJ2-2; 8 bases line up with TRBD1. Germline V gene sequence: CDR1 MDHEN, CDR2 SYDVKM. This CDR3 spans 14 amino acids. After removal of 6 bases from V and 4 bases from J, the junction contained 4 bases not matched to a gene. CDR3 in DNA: TGTGCCAGCAGCCCGGGACAGGTCACCGGGGAGCTGTTTTTT. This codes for CASSPGQVTGELFF.

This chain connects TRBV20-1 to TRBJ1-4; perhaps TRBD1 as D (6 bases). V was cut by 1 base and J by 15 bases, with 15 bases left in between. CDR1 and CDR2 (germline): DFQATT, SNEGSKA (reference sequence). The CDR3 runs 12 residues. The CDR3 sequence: CSARAHREGMFF. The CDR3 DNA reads TGCAGTGCTAGAGCCCACAGGGAGGGGATGTTTTTT.

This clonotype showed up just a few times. As DNA, the CDR3 is TGTGCCAGCAGCCTGGGCTCCGGACAGGGGGTTTACGAGCAGTACTTC. Translated: CASSLGSGQGVYEQYF. This chain connects TRBV7-9 to TRBJ2-7; 10 positions agree with TRBD1. J gave up 4 bases and V 5 bases, and 11 bases lay outside the gene matches. The CDR3 runs to 16 residues. The germline gives CDR1 SEHNR, CDR2 FQNEAQ (reference sequence). Full variable domain (rest looked up from reference TRBV7-9 and TRBJ2-7): DTGVSQNPRHKITKRGQNVTFRCDPISEHNRLYWYRQTLGQGPEFLTYFQNEAQLEKSRLLSDRFSAERPKGSFSTLEIQRTEQGDSAMYLCASSLGSGQGVYEQYFGPGTRLTVT.

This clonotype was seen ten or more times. This CDR3 reads CASSLFGGQFNYGYTF. CDR3 nucleotide sequence: TGTGCCAGCAGCCTCTTCGGGGGGCAGTTTAATTATGGCTACACCTTC. This rearrangement joins TRBV7-8 to TRBJ1-2; D might be TRBD1 (6 bases). The length of the CDR3 is 16 residues. V gave up 5 bases and J gave up 5 bases, with 21 bases separating them. Germline assignment: CDR1 SGHVS and CDR2 FQNEAQ.

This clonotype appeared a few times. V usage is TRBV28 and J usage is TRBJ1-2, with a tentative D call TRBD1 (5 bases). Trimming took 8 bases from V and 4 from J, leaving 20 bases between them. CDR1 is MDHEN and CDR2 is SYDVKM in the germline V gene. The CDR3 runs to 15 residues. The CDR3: CASLPPFDRGYGYTF. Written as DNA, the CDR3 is TGTGCCAGCTTGCCGCCGTTCGACAGAGGCTATGGCTACACCTTC.

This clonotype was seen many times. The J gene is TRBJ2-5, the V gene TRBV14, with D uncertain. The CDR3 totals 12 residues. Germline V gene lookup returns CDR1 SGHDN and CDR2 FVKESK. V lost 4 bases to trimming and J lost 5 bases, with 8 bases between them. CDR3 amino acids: CASSPFGETQYF. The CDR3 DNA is TGTGCCAGCAGCCCGTTCGGGGAGACCCAGTACTTC.

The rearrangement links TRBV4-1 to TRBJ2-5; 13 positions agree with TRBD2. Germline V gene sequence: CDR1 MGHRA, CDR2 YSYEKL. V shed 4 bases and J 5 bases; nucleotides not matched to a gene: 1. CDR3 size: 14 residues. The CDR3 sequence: CASSPGLAGETQYF. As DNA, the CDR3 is TGCGCCAGCAGCCCGGGACTAGCGGGGGAGACCCAGTACTTC.

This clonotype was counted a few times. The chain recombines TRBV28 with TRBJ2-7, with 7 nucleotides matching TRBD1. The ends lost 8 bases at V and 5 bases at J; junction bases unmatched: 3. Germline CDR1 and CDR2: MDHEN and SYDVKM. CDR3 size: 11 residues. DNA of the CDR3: TGTGCCAGCGAGGGGGCCAACGAGCAGTACTTC. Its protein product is CASEGANEQYF.

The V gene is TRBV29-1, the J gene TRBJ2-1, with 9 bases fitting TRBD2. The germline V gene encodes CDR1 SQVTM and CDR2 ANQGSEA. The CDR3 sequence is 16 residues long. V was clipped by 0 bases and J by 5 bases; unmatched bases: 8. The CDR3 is CSVEDRRGRVHNEQFF. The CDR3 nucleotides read TGCAGCGTTGAAGACAGACGCGGGAGGGTCCACAATGAGCAGTTCTTC.

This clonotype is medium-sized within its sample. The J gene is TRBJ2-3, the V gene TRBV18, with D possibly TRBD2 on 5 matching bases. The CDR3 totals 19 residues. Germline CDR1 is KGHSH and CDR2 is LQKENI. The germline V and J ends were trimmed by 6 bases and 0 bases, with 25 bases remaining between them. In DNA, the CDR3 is TGTGCCAGCTCCCTCACCGGCCGGGCTCGGAGAGGGAGCACAGATACGCAGTATTTT. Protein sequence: CASSLTGRARRGSTDTQYF.

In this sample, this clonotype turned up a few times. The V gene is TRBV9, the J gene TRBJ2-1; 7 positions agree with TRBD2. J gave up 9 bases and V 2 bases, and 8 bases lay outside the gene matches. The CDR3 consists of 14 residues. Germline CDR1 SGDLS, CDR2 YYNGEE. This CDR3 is CASSVGGSTIEQFF. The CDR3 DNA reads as TGTGCCAGCAGCGTTGGCGGGAGTACAATTGAGCAGTTCTTC.

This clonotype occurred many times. The CDR3 nucleotides read TGCAGCGCGGACAACTCCTACGAGCAGTACTTC. This sequence encodes CSADNSYEQYF. The V call is TRBV29-1, the J call TRBJ2-7; D may be TRBD1 (5 bases). Germline values: CDR1 SQVTM, CDR2 ANQGSEA. Trimming removed 7 bases at V and 0 bases at J, with 7 bases between. The CDR3 spans 11 residues.

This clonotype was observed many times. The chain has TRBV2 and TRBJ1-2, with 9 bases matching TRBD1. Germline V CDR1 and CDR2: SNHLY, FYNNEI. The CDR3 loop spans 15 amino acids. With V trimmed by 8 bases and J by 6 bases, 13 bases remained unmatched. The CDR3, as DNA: TGTGCCAGCCGGCCTAACAGGGGGCAAAGGGATGGCTACACCTTC. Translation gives CASRPNRGQRDGYTF.

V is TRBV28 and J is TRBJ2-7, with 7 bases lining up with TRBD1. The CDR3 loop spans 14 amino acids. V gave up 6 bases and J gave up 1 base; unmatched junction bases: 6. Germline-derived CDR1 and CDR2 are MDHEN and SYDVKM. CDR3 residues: CASRLGTESYEQYF. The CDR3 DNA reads TGTGCCAGCAGGCTCGGGACAGAATCCTACGAGCAGTACTTC.

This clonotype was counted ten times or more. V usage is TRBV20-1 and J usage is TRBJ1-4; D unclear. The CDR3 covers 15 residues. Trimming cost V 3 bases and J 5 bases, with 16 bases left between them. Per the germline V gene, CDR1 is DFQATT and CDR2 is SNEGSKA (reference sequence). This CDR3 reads CSASSEGRKNEKLFF. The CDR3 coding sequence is TGCAGTGCTAGTAGCGAGGGAAGGAAGAATGAAAAACTGTTTTTT.

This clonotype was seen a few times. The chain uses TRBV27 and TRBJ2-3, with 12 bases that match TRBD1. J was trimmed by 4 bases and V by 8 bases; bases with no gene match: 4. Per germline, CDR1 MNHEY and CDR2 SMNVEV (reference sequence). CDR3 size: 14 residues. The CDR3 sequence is CASAGTGGSDTQYF. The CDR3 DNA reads TGTGCCAGCGCCGGGACAGGGGGCTCAGATACGCAGTATTTT.